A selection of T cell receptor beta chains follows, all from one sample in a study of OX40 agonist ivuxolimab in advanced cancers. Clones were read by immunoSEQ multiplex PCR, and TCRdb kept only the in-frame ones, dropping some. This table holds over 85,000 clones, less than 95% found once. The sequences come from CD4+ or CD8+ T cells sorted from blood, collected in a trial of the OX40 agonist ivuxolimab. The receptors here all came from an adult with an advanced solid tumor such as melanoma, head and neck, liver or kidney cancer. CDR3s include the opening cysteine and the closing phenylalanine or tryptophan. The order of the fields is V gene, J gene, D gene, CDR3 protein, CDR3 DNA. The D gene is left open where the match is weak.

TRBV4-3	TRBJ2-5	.	CASSQDYGQGETQYF	TGCGCCAGCAGCCAAGACTATGGGCAGGGGGAGACCCAGTACTTC
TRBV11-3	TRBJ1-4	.	CASSLARGDVEKLFF	TGTGCCAGCAGCTTAGCCAGGGGAGATGTTGAAAAACTGTTTTTT
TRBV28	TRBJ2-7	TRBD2	CASRIPGGEQYF	TGTGCCAGCAGAATTCCGGGAGGGGAGCAGTACTTC
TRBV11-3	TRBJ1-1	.	CASSFGREKPEAFF	TGTGCCAGCAGCTTCGGCAGGGAAAAGCCTGAAGCTTTCTTT
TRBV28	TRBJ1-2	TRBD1	CASSFPGQSYGYTF	TGTGCCAGCAGTTTCCCGGGACAGAGCTATGGCTACACCTTC
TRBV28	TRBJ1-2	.	CASSLSGPTNYGYTF	TGTGCCAGCAGTTTATCTGGGCCCACCAACTATGGCTACACCTTC
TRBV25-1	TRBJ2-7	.	CASSESGRNEQYF	TGTGCCAGCAGTGAGAGTGGACGGAACGAGCAGTACTTC
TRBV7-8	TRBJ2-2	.	CASSPRGLDGELFF	TGTGCCAGCAGCCCCCGAGGTCTGGACGGGGAGCTGTTTTTT
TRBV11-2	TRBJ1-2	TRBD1	CASSPVGTGIGGYTF	TGTGCCAGCAGCCCGGTAGGGACAGGGATTGGTGGCTACACCTTC
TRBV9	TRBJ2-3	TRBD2	CASSVASGSQDTQYF	TGTGCCAGCAGCGTAGCTAGCGGGAGTCAAGATACGCAGTATTTT
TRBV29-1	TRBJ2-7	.	CSVRSREEQYF	TGCAGCGTTCGGTCCCGTGAGGAGCAGTACTTC
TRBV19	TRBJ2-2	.	CASSIGLLPGELFF	TGTGCCAGTAGTATAGGTCTTTTGCCAGGGGAGCTGTTTTTT
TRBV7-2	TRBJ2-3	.	CASSPSRHTQYF	TGTGCCAGCAGCCCCAGCCGGCATACGCAGTATTTT
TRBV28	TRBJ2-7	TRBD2	CASRAGGAYEQYF	TGTGCCAGCAGGGCGGGGGGGGCCTACGAGCAGTACTTC
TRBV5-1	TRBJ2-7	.	CASFGPGSYEQYF	TGCGCCAGCTTTGGCCCAGGGTCCTACGAGCAGTACTTC
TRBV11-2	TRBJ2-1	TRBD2	CASSHGLAGAYNEQFF	TGTGCCAGCAGCCATGGACTAGCGGGAGCCTACAATGAGCAGTTCTTC
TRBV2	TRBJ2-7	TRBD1	CASSEGATGNEQYF	TGTGCCAGCAGTGAAGGTGCGACAGGGAACGAGCAGTACTTC
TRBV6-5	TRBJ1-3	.	CASSYSETASGNTIYF	TGTGCCAGCAGTTACTCGGAGACAGCTTCTGGAAACACCATATATTTT